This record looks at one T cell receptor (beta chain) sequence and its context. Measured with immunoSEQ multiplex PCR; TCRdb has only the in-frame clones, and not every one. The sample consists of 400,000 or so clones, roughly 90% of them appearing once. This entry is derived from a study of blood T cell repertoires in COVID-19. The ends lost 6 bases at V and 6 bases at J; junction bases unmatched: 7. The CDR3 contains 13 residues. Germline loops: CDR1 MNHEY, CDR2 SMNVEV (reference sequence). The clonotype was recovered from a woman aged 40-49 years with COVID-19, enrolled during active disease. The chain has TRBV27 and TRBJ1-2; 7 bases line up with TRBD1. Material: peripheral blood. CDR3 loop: CASRLRQGDGYTF. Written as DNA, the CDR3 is TGTGCCAGCAGGCTACGACAGGGCGATGGCTACACCTTC.